A selection of T cell receptor beta chains follows, all from one sample in a study of early T cells in non-severe SARS-CoV-2 infection. TCRdb re-derived calls from the 5' RACE reads in MiXCR, one entry per CDR3 protein. The top ten hold around 4.9% of the sample, which has roughly 40,000 distinct CDR3 sequences, roughly 4.3% seen once. Input material: whole blood. These receptors were obtained from an adult who was a healthcare worker with PCR-confirmed SARS-CoV-2 infection or an uninfected control (not recorded which). Each CDR3 is given with its conserved first and last residue. The D gene is left open where the match is weak. Size tells how often a clone was seen (once, few, many) or the class of an expanded clone, and some rows leave it out.

clone_size d_call j_call v_call cdr3_nt cdr3_aa
few . TRBJ2-7 TRBV6-5 TGTGCCAGCAGGGACGGGTGGGGCAAAGGATACGAGCAGTACTTC CASRDGWGKGYEQYF
many TRBD1 TRBJ2-7 TRBV20-1 TGCAGTGCTACCGGGACAGGGGGCGCCCAAGGAAGCACCTACGAGCAGTACTTC CSATGTGGAQGSTYEQYF
many . TRBJ1-4 TRBV7-2 TGTGCCAGCAGCCTCCCCGGGGGTGAAAAACTGTTTTTT CASSLPGGEKLFF
. TRBD2 TRBJ2-3 TRBV20-1 TGCAGTGCTAGCCGGGGGAGCGGGGGCACAGATACGCAGTATTTT CSASRGSGGTDTQYF
many . TRBJ2-3 TRBV7-9 TGTGCCAGCAGCCGATGGACCAGCACAGATACGCAGTATTTT CASSRWTSTDTQYF
. . TRBJ1-3 TRBV5-6 TGTGCCAGCAGCTTGCTAGGGTTCTCTGGAAACACCATATATTTT CASSLLGFSGNTIYF
many TRBD1 TRBJ2-7 TRBV12-3/TRBV12-4 TGTGCCAGCAGACAGGGGATCAACTCCTACGAGCAGTACTTC CASRQGINSYEQYF
. . TRBJ2-1 TRBV4-2 TGTGCCAGCAGCCTTACCAGTGAGGGGAATGAGCAGTTCTTC CASSLTSEGNEQFF
many TRBD1 TRBJ2-7 TRBV3-1 TGTGCCAGCAGCCAAACGGGACAGGGCTTATACGAGCAGTACTTC CASSQTGQGLYEQYF
many TRBD2 TRBJ2-2 TRBV7-8 TGTGCCAGCAGCCAACTAGCGGGAGGTTCCGGGGAGCTGTTTTTT CASSQLAGGSGELFF
. . TRBJ1-6 TRBV6-6 TGTGCCAGCAGTTCCGGGCTTTCGGATTCACCCCTCCACTTT CASSSGLSDSPLHF
. . TRBJ2-1 TRBV6-2/TRBV6-3 TGTGCCAGCAGTTTTCGGACCTACAATGAGCAGTTCTTC CASSFRTYNEQFF
many TRBD1 TRBJ2-7 TRBV30 TGTGCCTGGAGTGTAGCCCCGGGACAGGGGATCTACGAGCAGTACTTC CAWSVAPGQGIYEQYF
. . TRBJ1-2 TRBV12-3/TRBV12-4 TGTGCCAGCAGGAACTCAGCTAACTATGGCTACACCTTC CASRNSANYGYTF
. . TRBJ1-1 TRBV20-1 TGCAGTGCTAGTGGGGGGGCGGCTTTGACTGAAGCTTTCTTT CSASGGAALTEAFF
. . TRBJ2-1 TRBV20-1 TGCAGTGCTAGAGGGGGGACTGCCAACAATGAGCAGTTCTTC CSARGGTANNEQFF
. . TRBJ2-1 TRBV7-8 TGTGCCAGCAGCTCTTCGGGATTAGGGTACAATGAGCAGTTCTTC CASSSSGLGYNEQFF
few . TRBJ1-1 TRBV29-1 TGCAGCGTCCGCGACACGAACACTGAAGCTTTCTTT CSVRDTNTEAFF
many . TRBJ1-6 TRBV3-1 TGTGCCAGCAGCCAAGATAGCCAGGGATGGGCACCCCTCCACTTT CASSQDSQGWAPLHF
. TRBD2 TRBJ2-1 TRBV10-3 TGTGCCATCAGTGCCCCGACTGGCGGGGGTAGTCATGAGCAGTTCTTC CAISAPTGGGSHEQFF
many . TRBJ2-5 TRBV28 TGTGCCAGCAGTTCCTTCTTGCGGTCGGGAGAGACCCAGTACTTC CASSSFLRSGETQYF
few TRBD1 TRBJ1-2 TRBV12-3/TRBV12-4 TGTGCCAGCAGTGAGGGACAGGGAGAGAACTATGGCTACACCTTC CASSEGQGENYGYTF
. . TRBJ2-1 TRBV3-2 TGTGCCAGCAGCCCCAGGGGAGATGAGCAGTTCTTC CASSPRGDEQFF
. . TRBJ1-2 TRBV30 TGTGCCTGGAGCGTTGGGGGGGACTATGGCTACACCTTC CAWSVGGDYGYTF